Listed here is a single T cell receptor (beta chain). Its specificity is not known. This sample was included in a study of T cell repertoires in cytomegalovirus infection. The overall study: Recently identified HLA-C-restricted CMV epitopes and well-studied HLA-B-restricted CMV epitopes were used by the study.

TCRdb used MiXCR to reprocess the reads, holding one entry per CDR3 protein. The sample carries hundreds of thousands of distinct CDR3 sequences, 25% to 35% recorded once. The CDR3 is 18 residues long. The V gene lost 4 bases and the J gene lost 5 bases, with 27 bases spanning the gap. Looked up from germline, CDR1 is SGHVS and CDR2 is FQNEAQ. Findings of the study overall: The cumulative frequency of public TCR beta families identified carriers of CMV plus the relevant HLA.

The specimen comprised cultured PBMCs, sampled from culture after CMV antigen stimulation. The chain combines TRBV7-8 with TRBJ2-7, with unresolved D. The receptor was isolated from a human donor in good health (CMV status not recorded). Some clones in this sample may be carry-over from other donors' samples. The CDR3 DNA follows: TGTGCCAGCAGCTACGGGTTTGTCGGAGTAAAGCCTTCGGACGAGCAGTACTTC. It translates to CASSYGFVGVKPSDEQYF.